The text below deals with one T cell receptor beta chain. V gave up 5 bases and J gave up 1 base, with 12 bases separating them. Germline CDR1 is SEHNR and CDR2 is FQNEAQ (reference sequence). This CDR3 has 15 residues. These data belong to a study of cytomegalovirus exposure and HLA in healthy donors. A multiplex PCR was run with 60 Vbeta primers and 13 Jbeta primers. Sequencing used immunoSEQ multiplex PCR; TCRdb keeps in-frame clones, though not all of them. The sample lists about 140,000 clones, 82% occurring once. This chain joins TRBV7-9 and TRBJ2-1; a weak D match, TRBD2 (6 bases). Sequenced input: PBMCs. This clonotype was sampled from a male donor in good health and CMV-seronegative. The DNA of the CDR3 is TGTGCCAGCAGCGTCGGGAGAGGGTCCTACAATGAGCAGTTCTTC. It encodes CASSVGRGSYNEQFF.